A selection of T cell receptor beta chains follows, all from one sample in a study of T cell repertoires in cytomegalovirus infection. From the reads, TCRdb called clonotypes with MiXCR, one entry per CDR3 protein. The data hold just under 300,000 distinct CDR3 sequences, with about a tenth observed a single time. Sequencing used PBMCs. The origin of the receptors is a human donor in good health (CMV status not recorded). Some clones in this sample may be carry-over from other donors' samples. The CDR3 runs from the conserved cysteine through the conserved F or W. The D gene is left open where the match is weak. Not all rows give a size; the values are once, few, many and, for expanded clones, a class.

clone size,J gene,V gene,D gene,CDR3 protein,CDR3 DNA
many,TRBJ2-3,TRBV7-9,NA,CASSARLVKGKDTQYF,TGTGCCAGCAGCGCACGACTAGTGAAGGGTAAAGATACGCAGTATTTT
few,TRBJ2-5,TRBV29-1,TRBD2,CSVDGGLAGEETQYF,TGCAGCGTTGACGGGGGACTAGCGGGAGAAGAGACCCAGTACTTC
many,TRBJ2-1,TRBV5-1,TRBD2,CASSLQGLAVFDEQFF,TGCGCCAGCAGCTTACAAGGACTAGCGGTATTCGATGAGCAGTTCTTC
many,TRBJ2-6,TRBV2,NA,CASSDSSRANVLTF,TGTGCCAGCAGTGATTCCTCAAGGGCCAACGTCCTGACTTTC
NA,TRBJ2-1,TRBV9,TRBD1,CASSVNRGPYNEQFF,TGTGCCAGCAGCGTAAACAGGGGTCCCTACAATGAGCAGTTCTTC
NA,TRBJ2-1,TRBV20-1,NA,CSAINSEGSNEQFF,TGCAGTGCCATCAATTCAGAGGGGAGCAATGAGCAGTTCTTC
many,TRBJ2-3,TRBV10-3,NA,CAISSTDTQYF,TGTGCCATCAGTTCCACAGATACGCAGTATTTT
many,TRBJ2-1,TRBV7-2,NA,CASTPRAAHNEQFF,TGTGCCAGCACCCCGAGAGCCGCTCACAATGAGCAGTTCTTC
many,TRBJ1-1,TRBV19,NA,CASSIGTDLTEAFF,TGTGCCAGTAGTATAGGCACCGACCTAACCGAGGCTTTCTTT
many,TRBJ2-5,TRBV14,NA,CASSQDWSRLETQYF,TGTGCCAGCAGCCAAGATTGGTCCAGGCTAGAGACCCAGTACTTC
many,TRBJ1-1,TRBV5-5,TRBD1,CASSYGQGAAEAFF,TGTGCCAGCAGTTATGGACAGGGGGCGGCTGAAGCTTTCTTT
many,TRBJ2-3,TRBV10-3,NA,CAITRDGTNTQYF,TGTGCCATCACCAGGGACGGAACAAATACGCAGTATTTT
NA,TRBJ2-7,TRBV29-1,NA,CSVEEGVLAYEQYF,TGCAGCGTTGAAGAAGGGGTTCTAGCCTACGAGCAGTACTTC
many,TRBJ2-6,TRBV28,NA,CASRGRTSGANVLTF,TGTGCCAGCAGGGGACGGACCTCTGGGGCCAACGTCCTGACTTTC
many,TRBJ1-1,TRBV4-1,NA,CASSQVGQPPEAFF,TGCGCCAGCAGCCAGGTTGGACAGCCCCCTGAAGCTTTCTTT
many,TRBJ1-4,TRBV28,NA,CASSSGGAVNEKLFF,TGTGCCAGCAGTTCCGGGGGGGCGGTGAATGAAAAACTGTTTTTT
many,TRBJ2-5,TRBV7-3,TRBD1,CASSSDRDETQYF,TGTGCCAGCAGCAGTGACAGGGATGAGACCCAGTACTTC
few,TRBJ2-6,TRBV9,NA,CASDSGANVLTF,TGTGCCAGCGACTCTGGGGCCAACGTCCTGACTTTC
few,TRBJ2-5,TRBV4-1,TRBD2,CASSQRGYYQETQYF,TGCGCCAGCAGCCAGCGGGGGTACTACCAAGAGACCCAGTACTTC
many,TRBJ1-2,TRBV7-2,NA,CASSLSRGNYGYTF,TGTGCCAGCAGCTTATCAAGGGGCAACTATGGCTACACCTTC
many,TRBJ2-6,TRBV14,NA,CASSRGYSGANVLTF,TGTGCCAGCAGTCGAGGATACTCTGGGGCCAACGTCCTGACTTTC
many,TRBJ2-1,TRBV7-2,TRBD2,CASRRLAGGQGYNEQFF,TGTGCCAGCAGACGACTAGCGGGGGGCCAGGGTTACAATGAGCAGTTCTTC
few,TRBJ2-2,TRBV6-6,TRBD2,CASSYSDGGFAGELFF,TGTGCCAGCAGTTACTCGGACGGGGGGTTTGCCGGGGAGCTGTTTTTT
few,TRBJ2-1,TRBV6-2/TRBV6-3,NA,CASKESSLNEQFF,TGTGCCAGCAAGGAGAGTAGTCTCAATGAGCAGTTCTTC
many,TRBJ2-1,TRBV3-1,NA,CASSQGTIFYNEQFF,TGTGCCAGCAGCCAAGGGACTATATTCTACAATGAGCAGTTCTTC
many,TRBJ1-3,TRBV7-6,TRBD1,CASSSGTGVNTIYF,TGTGCCAGCAGCTCTGGGACAGGGGTAAACACCATATATTTT
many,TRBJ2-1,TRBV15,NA,CATSRGTTPFF,TGTGCCACCAGCAGAGGGACAACGCCGTTCTTC
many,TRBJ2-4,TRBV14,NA,CASSSGQLLAKNIQYF,TGTGCCAGCAGCTCAGGACAGCTACTAGCCAAAAACATTCAGTACTTC
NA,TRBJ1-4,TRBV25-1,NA,CASSETGNEKLFF,TGTGCCAGCAGTGAAACGGGAAATGAAAAACTGTTTTTT
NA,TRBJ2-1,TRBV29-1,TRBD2,CSLQAGGPNEQFF,TGCAGCTTACAAGCGGGGGGGCCCAATGAGCAGTTCTTC
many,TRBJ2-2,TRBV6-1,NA,CASSRPRRDLNTGELFF,TGTGCCAGCAGTCGCCCCCGAAGGGACCTCAACACCGGGGAGCTGTTTTTT
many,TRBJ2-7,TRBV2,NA,CASSEKYEQYF,TGTGCCAGCAGTGAGAAGTACGAGCAGTACTTC
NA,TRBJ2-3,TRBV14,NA,CASSQDLRGQYF,TGTGCCAGCAGCCAAGATTTGAGGGGACAGTATTTT
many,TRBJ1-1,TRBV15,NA,CATVGHGGAKTEAFF,TGTGCCACCGTCGGGCATGGGGGCGCGAAGACTGAAGCTTTCTTT
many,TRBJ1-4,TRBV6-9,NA,CASSRRDRMIWGEKLFF,TGTGCCAGCAGTCGCCGGGACCGAATGATTTGGGGTGAAAAACTGTTTTTT
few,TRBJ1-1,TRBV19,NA,CASSKERHRNTEAFF,TGTGCCAGTAGTAAGGAGCGGCACAGGAACACTGAAGCTTTCTTT
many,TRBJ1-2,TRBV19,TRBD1,CASSLQGGHRGDGYTF,TGTGCCAGTAGTCTTCAAGGTGGACACAGGGGAGATGGCTACACCTTC
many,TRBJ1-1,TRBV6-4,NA,CASRRREGTRENTEAFF,TGTGCCAGCAGGCGCCGGGAGGGGACCCGGGAGAACACTGAAGCTTTCTTT
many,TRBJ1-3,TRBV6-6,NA,CASSLFPGEHSGNTIYF,TGTGCCAGCAGTCTATTCCCAGGGGAACACTCTGGAAACACCATATATTTT
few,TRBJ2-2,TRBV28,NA,CASSLPTAAGELFF,TGTGCCAGCAGTTTACCAACGGCGGCCGGGGAGCTGTTTTTT
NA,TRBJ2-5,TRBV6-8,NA,CASRHGETQYF,TGTGCCAGCAGACACGGGGAGACCCAGTACTTC
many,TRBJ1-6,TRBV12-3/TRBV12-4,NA,CASSTGNSNSPLHF,TGTGCCAGCAGCACAGGGAATTCGAATTCACCCCTCCACTTT
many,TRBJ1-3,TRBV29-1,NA,CSVGTSGNTIYF,TGCAGCGTCGGTACCTCTGGAAACACCATATATTTT
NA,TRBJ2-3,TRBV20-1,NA,CSASGTEPSTDTQYF,TGCAGTGCTAGCGGGACTGAACCTAGCACAGATACGCAGTATTTT
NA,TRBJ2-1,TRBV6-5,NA,CASSVTNYNEQFF,TGTGCCAGCAGTGTGACAAACTACAATGAGCAGTTCTTC
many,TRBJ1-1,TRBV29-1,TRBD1,CSVEPGGQGTEAFF,TGCAGCGTTGAACCCGGGGGACAGGGGACTGAAGCTTTCTTT
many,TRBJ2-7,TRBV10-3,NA,CAIRVGTTSSYEQYF,TGTGCCATCAGGGTCGGGACCACCAGCTCCTACGAGCAGTACTTC
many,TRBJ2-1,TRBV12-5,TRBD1,CASGLGQGISYNEQFF,TGTGCTAGTGGTTTGGGACAGGGAATCTCCTACAATGAGCAGTTCTTC
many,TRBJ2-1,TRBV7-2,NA,CASSLEAGLIFEQFF,TGTGCCAGCAGCTTAGAGGCAGGGCTTATCTTTGAGCAGTTCTTC
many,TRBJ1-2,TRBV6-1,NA,CASSDDRTYAGYTF,TGTGCCAGCAGCGACGACAGAACCTATGCGGGCTACACCTTC
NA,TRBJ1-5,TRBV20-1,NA,CSARDSGGGNQPQHF,TGCAGTGCTAGAGATTCGGGAGGGGGAAATCAGCCCCAGCATTTT
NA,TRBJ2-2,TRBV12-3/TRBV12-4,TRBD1,CASSQGAAYGELFF,TGTGCCAGCAGTCAGGGGGCCGCTTACGGGGAGCTGTTTTTT
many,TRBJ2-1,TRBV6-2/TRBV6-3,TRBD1,CASGYRTGSYNEQFF,TGTGCCAGCGGGTATAGGACAGGGTCCTACAATGAGCAGTTCTTC
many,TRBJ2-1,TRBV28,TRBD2,CASSLRGLAGGPNEQFF,TGTGCCAGCAGTTTAAGGGGACTAGCGGGGGGGCCCAATGAGCAGTTCTTC
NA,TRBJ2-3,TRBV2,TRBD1,CASRDDRGGTDTQYF,TGTGCCAGCAGAGATGACAGGGGCGGCACAGATACGCAGTATTTT
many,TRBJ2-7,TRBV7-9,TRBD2,CASSFTGTSDYEQYF,TGTGCCAGCAGCTTTACCGGGACTAGCGATTACGAGCAGTACTTC
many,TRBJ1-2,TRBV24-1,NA,CATSDSGRQAGYTF,TGTGCCACCAGTGATTCGGGGAGGCAAGCAGGCTACACCTTC